This T cell receptor beta chain was sequenced during a study of CD8 T cells in ankylosing spondylitis. Study observations and caveats: As reported, disease-linked clones showed significant enrichment in matched ankylosing spondylitis synovial fluid. A motif in TCR beta, a set of fewer than ten highly homologous variants, appeared characteristic of ankylosing spondylitis blood.

Regarding this clonotype: What it recognizes is unknown.

Libraries of TCR beta came from quantitative 5'-RACE with molecular barcodes. TCRdb used MiXCR to reprocess the 5' RACE reads, holding one entry per CDR3 protein. Counted here are more than 250,000 distinct CDR3 sequences, 8% occurring once; the ten biggest clones make up roughly 14%. Unmatched junction bases numbered 8, after V lost 0 bases and J lost 6 bases. The CDR3 is 16 residues long. The germline V gene has CDR1 MGHRA and CDR2 YSYEKL. The chain recombines TRBV4-1 with TRBJ2-3, with TRBD2 identical over 8 bases. The TCR was taken from a male donor with ankylosing spondylitis. The sample consisted of blood, either unsorted or a sorted T cell fraction (not recorded which). CDR3 in amino acids: CASSQDGLAGRDTQYF. The CDR3 DNA reads as TGCGCCAGCAGCCAAGATGGGCTAGCGGGCAGGGATACGCAGTATTTT.